This entry features one T cell receptor (beta chain) sequence. Its antigen is not known. The sample is drawn from a study of shared clonotypes between healthy human individuals. The CDR3 totals 18 residues. Study conclusions and caveats: Some clonotypes were shared by all four sorted-subset donors, while others were not shared. The non-shared ones had lower generation probabilities than the shared ones.

Free of recent acute infections or vaccinations, the donors were healthy HIV-negative adults. Adults of Caucasian background living in Nashville, Tennessee made up all donors. Naive CD45RA+ and memory CD45RA-negative subsets were split from CD4+ cells. Clones were read by immunoSEQ multiplex PCR, and TCRdb kept only the in-frame ones, dropping some. The sample includes some 2.1 million clones, 85% to 95% of them seen just once. This sequence originates from a man between 18 and 35 years old in good health. This chain joins TRBV21-1 and TRBJ1-6. TRBV21-1 is designated a pseudogene. Sequencing used naive CD4+ T cells sorted from blood. Subset indicated: CD45RA+ positively selected. CDR3 region: CASSSGPRESSYNSPLHF. The CDR3 bases are TGTGCCAGCAGCTCCGGGCCACGGGAAAGCTCCTATAATTCACCCCTCCACTTT.